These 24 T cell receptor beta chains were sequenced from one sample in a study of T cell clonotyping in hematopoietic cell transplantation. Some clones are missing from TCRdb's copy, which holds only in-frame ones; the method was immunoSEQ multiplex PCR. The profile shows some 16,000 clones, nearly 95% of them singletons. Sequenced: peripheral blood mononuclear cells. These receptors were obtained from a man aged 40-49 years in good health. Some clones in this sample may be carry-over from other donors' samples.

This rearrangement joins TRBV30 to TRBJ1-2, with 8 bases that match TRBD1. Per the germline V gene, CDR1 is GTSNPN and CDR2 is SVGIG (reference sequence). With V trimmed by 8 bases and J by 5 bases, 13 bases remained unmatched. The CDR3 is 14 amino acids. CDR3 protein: CAREDQGAWYGYTF. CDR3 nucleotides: TGTGCCAGGGAAGACCAGGGGGCCTGGTATGGCTACACCTTC.

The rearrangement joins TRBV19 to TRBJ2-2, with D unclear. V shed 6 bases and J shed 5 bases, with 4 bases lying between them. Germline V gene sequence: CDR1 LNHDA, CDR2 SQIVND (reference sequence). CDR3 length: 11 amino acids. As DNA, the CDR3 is TGTGCCAGTAGCCTAACCGGGGAGCTGTTTTTT. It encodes CASSLTGELFF.

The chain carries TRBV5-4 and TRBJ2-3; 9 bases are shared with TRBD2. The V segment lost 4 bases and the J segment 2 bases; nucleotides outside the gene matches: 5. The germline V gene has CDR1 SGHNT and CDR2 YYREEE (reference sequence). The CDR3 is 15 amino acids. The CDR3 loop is CASSEKRGVTDTQYF. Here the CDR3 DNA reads TGTGCCAGCAGCGAGAAGCGGGGGGTCACAGATACGCAGTATTTT. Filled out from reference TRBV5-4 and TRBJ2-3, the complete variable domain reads ETGVTQSPTHLIKTRGQQVTLRCSSQSGHNTVSWYQQALGQGPQFIFQYYREEENGRGNFPPRFSGLQFPNYSSELNVNALELDDSALYLCASSEKRGVTDTQYFGPGTRLTVL.

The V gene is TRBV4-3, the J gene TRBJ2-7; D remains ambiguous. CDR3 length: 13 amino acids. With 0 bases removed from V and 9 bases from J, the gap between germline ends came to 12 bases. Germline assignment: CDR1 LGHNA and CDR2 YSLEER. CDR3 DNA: TGCGCCAGCAGCCAAGACCCAGGATTGTCGCAGTACTTC. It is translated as CASSQDPGLSQYF.

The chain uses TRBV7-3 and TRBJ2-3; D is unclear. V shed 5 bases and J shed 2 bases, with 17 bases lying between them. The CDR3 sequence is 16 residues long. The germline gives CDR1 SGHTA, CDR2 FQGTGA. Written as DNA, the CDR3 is TGTGCCAGCAGCCCCGAGGCAAGTGAAAACACAGATACGCAGTATTTT. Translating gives CASSPEASENTDTQYF.

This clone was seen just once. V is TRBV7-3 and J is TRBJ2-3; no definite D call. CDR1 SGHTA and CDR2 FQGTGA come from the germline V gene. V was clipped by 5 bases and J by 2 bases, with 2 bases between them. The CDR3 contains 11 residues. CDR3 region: CASSTTDTQYF. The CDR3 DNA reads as TGTGCCAGCAGCACCACAGATACGCAGTATTTT.

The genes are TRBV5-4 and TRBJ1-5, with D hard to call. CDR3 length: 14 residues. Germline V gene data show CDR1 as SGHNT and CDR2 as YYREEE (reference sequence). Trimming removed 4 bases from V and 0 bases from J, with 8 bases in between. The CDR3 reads CASSPSPSNQPQHF. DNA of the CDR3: TGTGCCAGCAGCCCGAGCCCTAGCAATCAGCCCCAGCATTTT.

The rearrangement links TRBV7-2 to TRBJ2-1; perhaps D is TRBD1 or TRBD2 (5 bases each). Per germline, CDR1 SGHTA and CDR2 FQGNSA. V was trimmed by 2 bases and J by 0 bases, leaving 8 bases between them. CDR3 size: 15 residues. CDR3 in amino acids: CASSLSGASYNEQFF. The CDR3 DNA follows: TGTGCCAGCAGCTTATCCGGGGCCTCCTACAATGAGCAGTTCTTC.

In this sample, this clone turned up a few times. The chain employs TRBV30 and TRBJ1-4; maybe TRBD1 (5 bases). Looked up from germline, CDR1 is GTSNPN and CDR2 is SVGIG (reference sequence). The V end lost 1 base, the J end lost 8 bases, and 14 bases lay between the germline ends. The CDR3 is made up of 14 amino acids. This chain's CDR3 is CAWSGGGAQEKLFF. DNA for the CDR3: TGTGCCTGGAGTGGAGGAGGGGCCCAAGAAAAACTGTTTTTT.

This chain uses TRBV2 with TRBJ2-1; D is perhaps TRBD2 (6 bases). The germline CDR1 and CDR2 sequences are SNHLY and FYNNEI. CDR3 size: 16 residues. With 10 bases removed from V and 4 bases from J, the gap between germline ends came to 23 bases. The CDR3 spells CANRMGEIAAYNEQFF. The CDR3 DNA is TGTGCCAATAGAATGGGCGAGATAGCGGCTTACAATGAGCAGTTCTTC.

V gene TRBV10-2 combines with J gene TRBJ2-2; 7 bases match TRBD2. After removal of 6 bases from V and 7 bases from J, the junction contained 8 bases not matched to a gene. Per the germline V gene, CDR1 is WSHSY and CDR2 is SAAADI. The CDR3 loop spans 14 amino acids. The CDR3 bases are TGCGCCAGCAGGCCGACTAGCTCGGTCGGGGAGCTGTTTTTT. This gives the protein CASRPTSSVGELFF.

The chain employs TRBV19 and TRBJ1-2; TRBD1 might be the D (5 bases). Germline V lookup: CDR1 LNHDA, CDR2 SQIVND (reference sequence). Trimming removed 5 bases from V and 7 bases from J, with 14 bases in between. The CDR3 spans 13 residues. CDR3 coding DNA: TGTGCCAGTAGTCCAGACAGTATAGGTGGCTACACCTTC. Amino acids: CASSPDSIGGYTF.

This CDR3 is CASSRRGAAKERTGELFF. DNA for the CDR3: TGTGCCAGTAGTAGGAGGGGGGCAGCCAAAGAGCGTACCGGGGAGCTGTTTTTT. The chain is built from TRBV19 and TRBJ2-2, with D perhaps being TRBD1 or TRBD2 (6 bases each). Germline V gene lookup returns CDR1 LNHDA and CDR2 SQIVND (reference sequence). V was pared by 4 bases and J by 5 bases, with 23 bases between. This CDR3 is 18 amino acids long.

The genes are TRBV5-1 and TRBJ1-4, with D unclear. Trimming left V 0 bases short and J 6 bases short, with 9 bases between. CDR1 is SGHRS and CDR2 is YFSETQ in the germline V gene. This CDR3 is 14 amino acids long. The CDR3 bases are TGCGCCAGCAGCTTGGGCGGGCTCGATGAAAAACTGTTTTTT. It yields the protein CASSLGGLDEKLFF.

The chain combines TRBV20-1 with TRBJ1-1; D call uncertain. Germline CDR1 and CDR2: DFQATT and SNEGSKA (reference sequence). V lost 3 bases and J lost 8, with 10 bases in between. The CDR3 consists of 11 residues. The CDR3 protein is CSARGGSEAFF. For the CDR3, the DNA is TGCAGTGCTAGGGGTGGGAGCGAAGCTTTCTTT.

The CDR3 protein is CASSSGASDYGYTF. In DNA, the CDR3 is TGTGCCAGCAGTAGCGGGGCCTCCGACTATGGCTACACCTTC. This chain uses TRBV6-5 with TRBJ1-2, with D perhaps TRBD1 (5 bases). V shed 5 bases and J shed 3 bases, with 13 bases lying between them. The CDR3 has 14 residues. Germline CDR1 and CDR2: MNHEY and SVGAGI.

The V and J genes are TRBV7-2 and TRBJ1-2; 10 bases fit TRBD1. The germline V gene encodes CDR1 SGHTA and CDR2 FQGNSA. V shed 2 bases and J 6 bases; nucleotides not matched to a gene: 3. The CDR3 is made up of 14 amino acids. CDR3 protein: CASSLRQGADGYTF. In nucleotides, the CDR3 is TGTGCCAGCAGCTTACGACAGGGGGCAGATGGCTACACCTTC.

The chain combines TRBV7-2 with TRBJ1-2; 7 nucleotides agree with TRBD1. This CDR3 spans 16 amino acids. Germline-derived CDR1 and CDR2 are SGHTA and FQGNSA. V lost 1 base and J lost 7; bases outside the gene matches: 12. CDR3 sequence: CASSLDRQGSSGGYTF. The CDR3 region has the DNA TGTGCCAGCAGCTTAGATCGACAGGGTAGCTCAGGTGGCTACACCTTC.

The CDR3 nucleotides are TGTGCCAGCAGCTTAGCGGCGACTGCTTACGAGCAGTACTTC. It translates to CASSLAATAYEQYF. The V call is TRBV11-2, the J call TRBJ2-7; D ambiguous. Germline V CDR1 and CDR2: SGHAT, FQNNGV. This CDR3 has 14 amino acids. Trimming stripped 1 base from V and 4 bases from J, with 11 bases between.

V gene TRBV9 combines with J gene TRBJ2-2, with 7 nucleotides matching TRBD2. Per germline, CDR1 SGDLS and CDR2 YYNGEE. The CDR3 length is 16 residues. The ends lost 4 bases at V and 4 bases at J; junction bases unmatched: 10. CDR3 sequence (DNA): TGTGCCAGCAGCCCACGAGGACTAGAGTTCACCGGGGAGCTGTTTTTT. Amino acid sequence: CASSPRGLEFTGELFF. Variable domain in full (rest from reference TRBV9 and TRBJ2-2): DSGVTQTPKHLITATGQRVTLRCSPRSGDLSVYWYQQSLDQGLQFLIQYYNGEERAKGNILERFSAQQFPDLHSELNLSSLELGDSALYFCASSPRGLEFTGELFFGEGSRLTVL.

CDR3 amino acids: CASSPAGLTAGELFF. The CDR3 coding sequence is TGTGCCAGCAGTCCGGCGGGGTTGACTGCCGGGGAGCTGTTTTTT. The gene calls are TRBV27 and TRBJ2-2; D possibly corresponds to TRBD2 (6 bases). In germline, CDR1 is MNHEY, CDR2 SMNVEV (reference sequence). This CDR3 contains 15 residues. V lost 5 bases and J 6 bases, leaving 16 bases between the germline ends.

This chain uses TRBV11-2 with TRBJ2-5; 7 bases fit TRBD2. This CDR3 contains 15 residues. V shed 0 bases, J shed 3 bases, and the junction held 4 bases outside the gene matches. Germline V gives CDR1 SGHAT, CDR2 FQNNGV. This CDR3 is CASSLEAGQKETQYF. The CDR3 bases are TGTGCCAGCAGCTTAGAAGCGGGGCAAAAAGAGACCCAGTACTTC. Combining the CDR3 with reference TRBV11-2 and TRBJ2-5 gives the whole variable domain EAGVAQSPRYKIIEKRQSVAFWCNPISGHATLYWYQQILGQGPKLLIQFQNNGVVDDSQLPKDRFSAERLKGVDSTLKIQPAKLEDSAVYLCASSLEAGQKETQYFGPGTRLLVL.

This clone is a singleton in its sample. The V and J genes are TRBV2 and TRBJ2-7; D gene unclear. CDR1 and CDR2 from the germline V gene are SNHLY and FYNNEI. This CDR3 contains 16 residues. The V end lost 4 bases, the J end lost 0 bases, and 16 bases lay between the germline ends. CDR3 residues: CASSGTTYFTSYEQYF. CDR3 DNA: TGTGCCAGCAGTGGCACTACCTACTTTACCTCCTACGAGCAGTACTTC. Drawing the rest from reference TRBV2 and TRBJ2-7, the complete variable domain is EPEVTQTPSHQVTQMGQEVILRCVPISNHLYFYWYRQILGQKVEFLVSFYNNEISEKSEIFDDQFSVERPDGSNFTLKIRSTKLEDSAMYFCASSGTTYFTSYEQYFGPGTRLTVT.

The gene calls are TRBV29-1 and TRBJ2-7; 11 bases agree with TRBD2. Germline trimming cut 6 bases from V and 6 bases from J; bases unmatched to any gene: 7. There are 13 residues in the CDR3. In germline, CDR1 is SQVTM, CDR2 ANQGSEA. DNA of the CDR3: TGCAGCGTGGGACTAGCGGCAGCAGGCGAGCAGTACTTC. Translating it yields CSVGLAAAGEQYF.